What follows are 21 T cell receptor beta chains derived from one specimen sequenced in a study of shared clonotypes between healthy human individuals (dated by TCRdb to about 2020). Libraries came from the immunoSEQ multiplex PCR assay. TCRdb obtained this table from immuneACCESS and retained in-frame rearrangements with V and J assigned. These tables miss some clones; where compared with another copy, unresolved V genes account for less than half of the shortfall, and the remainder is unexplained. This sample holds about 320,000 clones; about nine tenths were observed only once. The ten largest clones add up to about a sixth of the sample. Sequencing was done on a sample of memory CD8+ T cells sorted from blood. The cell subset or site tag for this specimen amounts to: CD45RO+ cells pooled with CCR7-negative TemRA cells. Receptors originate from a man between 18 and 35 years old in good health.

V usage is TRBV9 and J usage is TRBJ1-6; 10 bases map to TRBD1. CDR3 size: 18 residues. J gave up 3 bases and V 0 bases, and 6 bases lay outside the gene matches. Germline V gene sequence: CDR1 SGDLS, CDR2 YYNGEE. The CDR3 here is CASSVGGTGENYNSPLHF. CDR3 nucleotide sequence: TGTGCCAGCAGCGTAGGTGGGACAGGGGAAAACTATAATTCACCCCTCCACTTT.

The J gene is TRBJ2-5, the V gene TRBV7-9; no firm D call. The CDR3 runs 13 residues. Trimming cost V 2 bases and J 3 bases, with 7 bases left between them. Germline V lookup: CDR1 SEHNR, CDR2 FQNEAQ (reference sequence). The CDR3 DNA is TGTGCCAGCAGCTTACTACCTGAAGAGACCCAGTACTTC. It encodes CASSLLPEETQYF. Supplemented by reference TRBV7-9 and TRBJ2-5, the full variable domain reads DTGVSQNPRHKITKRGQNVTFRCDPISEHNRLYWYRQTLGQGPEFLTYFQNEAQLEKSRLLSDRFSAERPKGSFSTLEIQRTEQGDSAMYLCASSLLPEETQYFGPGTRLLVL.

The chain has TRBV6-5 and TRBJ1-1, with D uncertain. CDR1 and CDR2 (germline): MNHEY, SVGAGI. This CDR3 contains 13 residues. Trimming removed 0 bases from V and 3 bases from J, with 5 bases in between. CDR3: CASSYSTHTEAFF. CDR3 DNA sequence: TGTGCCAGCAGTTACTCGACCCACACTGAAGCTTTCTTT.

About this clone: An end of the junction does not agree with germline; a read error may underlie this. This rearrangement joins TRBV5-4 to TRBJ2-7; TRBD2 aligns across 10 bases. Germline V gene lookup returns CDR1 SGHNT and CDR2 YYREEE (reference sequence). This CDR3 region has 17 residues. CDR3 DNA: TGTGCCAGCAGCCTTACCCTGAAGCGGGGGGGATTATTCTGGTGGGACTTC. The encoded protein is CASSLTLKRGGLFWWDF.

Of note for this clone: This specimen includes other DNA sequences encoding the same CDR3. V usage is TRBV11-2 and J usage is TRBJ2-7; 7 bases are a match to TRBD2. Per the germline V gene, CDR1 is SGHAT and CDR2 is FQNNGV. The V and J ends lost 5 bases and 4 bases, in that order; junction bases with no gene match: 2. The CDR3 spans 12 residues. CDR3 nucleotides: TGTGCCAGCAGCCCGGGAGGATACGAGCAGTACTTC. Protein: CASSPGGYEQYF.

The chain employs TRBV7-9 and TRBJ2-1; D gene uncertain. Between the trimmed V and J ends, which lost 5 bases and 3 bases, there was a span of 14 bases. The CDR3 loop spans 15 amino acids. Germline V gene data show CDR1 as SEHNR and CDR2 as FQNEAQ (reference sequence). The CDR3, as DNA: TGTGCCAGCAGCCCAATCGGGCCCTACTACAATGAGCAGTTCTTC. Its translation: CASSPIGPYYNEQFF.

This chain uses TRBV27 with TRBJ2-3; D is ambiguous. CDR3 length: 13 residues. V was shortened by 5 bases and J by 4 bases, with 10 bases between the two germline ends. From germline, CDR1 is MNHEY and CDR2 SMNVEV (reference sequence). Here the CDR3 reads CASSILYSDTQYF. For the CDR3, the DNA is TGTGCCAGCAGTATACTTTACTCAGATACGCAGTATTTT.

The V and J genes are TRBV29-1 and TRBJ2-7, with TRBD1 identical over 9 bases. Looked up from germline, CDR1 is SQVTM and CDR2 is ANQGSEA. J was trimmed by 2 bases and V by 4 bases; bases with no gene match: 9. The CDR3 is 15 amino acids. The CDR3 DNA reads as TGCAGCGTTGGTACTCCGGGACAGGGTACCTACGAGCAGTACTTC. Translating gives CSVGTPGQGTYEQYF.

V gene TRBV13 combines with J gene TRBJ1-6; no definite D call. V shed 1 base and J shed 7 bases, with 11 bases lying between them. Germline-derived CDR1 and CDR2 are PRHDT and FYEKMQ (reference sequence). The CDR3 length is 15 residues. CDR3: CASSLAYSSNSPLHF. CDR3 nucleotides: TGTGCCAGCAGCTTAGCGTACAGCTCAAATTCACCCCTCCACTTT.

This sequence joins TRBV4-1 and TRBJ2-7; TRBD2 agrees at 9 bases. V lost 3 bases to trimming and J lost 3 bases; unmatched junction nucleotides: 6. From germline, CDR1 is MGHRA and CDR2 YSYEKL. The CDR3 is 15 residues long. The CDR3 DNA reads TGCGCCAGCAGCCAGATTAGCGGGAGAAACTACGAGCAGTACTTC. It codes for CASSQISGRNYEQYF.

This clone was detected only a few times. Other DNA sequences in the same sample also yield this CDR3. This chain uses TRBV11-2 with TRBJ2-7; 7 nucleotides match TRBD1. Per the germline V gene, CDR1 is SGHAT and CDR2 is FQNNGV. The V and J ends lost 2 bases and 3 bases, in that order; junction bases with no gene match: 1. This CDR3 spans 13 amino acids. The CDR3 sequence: CASSLRDSYEQYF. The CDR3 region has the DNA TGTGCCAGCAGCTTAAGGGACAGCTACGAGCAGTACTTC. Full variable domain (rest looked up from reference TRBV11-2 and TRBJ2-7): EAGVAQSPRYKIIEKRQSVAFWCNPISGHATLYWYQQILGQGPKLLIQFQNNGVVDDSQLPKDRFSAERLKGVDSTLKIQPAKLEDSAVYLCASSLRDSYEQYFGPGTRLTVT.

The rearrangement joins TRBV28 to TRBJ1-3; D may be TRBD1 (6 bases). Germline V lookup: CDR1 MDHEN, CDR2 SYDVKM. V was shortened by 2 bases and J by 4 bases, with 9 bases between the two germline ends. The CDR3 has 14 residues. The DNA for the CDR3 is TGTGCCAGCAGTTTAGTACAGGGAGGAAACACCATATATTTT. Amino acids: CASSLVQGGNTIYF.

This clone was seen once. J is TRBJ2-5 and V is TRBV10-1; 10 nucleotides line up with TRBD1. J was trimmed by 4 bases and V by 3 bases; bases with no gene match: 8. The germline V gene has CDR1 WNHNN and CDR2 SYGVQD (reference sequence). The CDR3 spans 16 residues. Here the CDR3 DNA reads TGCGCCAGCAGTGAAACCGGGACAGGGGTGGGAGAGACCCAGTACTTC. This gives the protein CASSETGTGVGETQYF.

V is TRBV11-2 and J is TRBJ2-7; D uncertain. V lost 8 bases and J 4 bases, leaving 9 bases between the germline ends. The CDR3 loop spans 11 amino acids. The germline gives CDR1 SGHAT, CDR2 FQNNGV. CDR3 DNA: TGTGCCAGCGAAAGGGCATACGAGCAGTACTTC. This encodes CASERAYEQYF.

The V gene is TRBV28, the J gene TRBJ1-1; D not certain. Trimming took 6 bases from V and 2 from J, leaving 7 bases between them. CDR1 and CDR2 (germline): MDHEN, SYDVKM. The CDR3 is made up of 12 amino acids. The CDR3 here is CASSEVNTEAFF. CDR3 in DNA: TGTGCCAGCAGCGAGGTAAACACTGAAGCTTTCTTT.

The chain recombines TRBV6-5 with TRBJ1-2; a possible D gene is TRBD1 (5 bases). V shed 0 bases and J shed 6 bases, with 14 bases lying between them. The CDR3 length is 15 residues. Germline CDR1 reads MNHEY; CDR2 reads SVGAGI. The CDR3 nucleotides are TGTGCCAGCAGTTACTCGGTCAGGGCCCCCGATGGCTACACCTTC. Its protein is CASSYSVRAPDGYTF.

CDR3 bases: TGCAGCGTTGAGGATGAGCAGTTCTTC. Residues: CSVEDEQFF. The chain carries TRBV29-1 and TRBJ2-1; no definite D call. The germline V gene has CDR1 SQVTM and CDR2 ANQGSEA. This CDR3 region has 9 residues. The germline V and J ends were trimmed by 3 bases and 8 bases, with 2 bases remaining between them.

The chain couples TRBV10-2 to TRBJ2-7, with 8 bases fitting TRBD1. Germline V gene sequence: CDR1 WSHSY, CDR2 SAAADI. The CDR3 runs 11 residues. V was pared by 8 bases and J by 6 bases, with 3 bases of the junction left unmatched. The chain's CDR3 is CASRQGSEQYF. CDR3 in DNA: TGCGCCAGCCGACAGGGGAGCGAGCAGTACTTC.

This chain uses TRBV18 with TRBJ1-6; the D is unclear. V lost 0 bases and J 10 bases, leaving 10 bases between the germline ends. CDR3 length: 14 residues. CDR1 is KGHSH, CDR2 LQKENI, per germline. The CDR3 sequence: CASSPPLLGSPLHF. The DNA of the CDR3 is TGTGCCAGCTCACCACCGTTATTAGGGTCACCCCTCCACTTT.

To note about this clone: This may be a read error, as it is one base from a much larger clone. The CDR3 DNA reads TGCGCCAGCAGCCAAGGTGGCTTAGCGGGAGGGCCTTACATTACGGATACGCAGTATTTT. It codes for CASSQGGLAGGPYITDTQYF. The rearrangement joins TRBV4-3 to TRBJ2-3; TRBD2 matches at 11 bases. Germline CDR1 reads LGHNA; CDR2 reads YSLEER. The J segment lost 6 bases and the V segment lost 1 base, leaving 18 bases of the junction unmatched. There are 20 residues in the CDR3.

CDR3 protein: CASSLGVRLQETQYF. CDR3 nucleotide sequence: TGCGCCAGCAGCTTGGGGGTGAGGCTCCAAGAGACCCAGTACTTC. This rearrangement joins TRBV5-1 to TRBJ2-5; no definite D call. Germline assignment: CDR1 SGHRS and CDR2 YFSETQ. There are 15 residues in the CDR3. V was shortened by 0 bases and J by 1 base, with 10 bases between the two germline ends.